The TCR beta chain under discussion was sequenced for a study of T cell responses to AZD1222 COVID-19 vaccine. Whole-study findings and limits: Just a handful of AZD1222 recipients tested seropositive at baseline. It should be noted that donors were predominantly white British and more often female, and clonal diversity was possibly underestimated. An increase in Spike-specific TCR breadth and depth was observed after two AZD1222 doses. Regions 160-218 and 743-854 held dominance among vaccine-associated CD4 TCRs, which spanned spike.

Between the trimmed V and J ends, which lost 6 bases and 0 bases, there was a span of 27 bases. The CDR3 runs to 20 residues. Germline CDR1 and CDR2: SNHLY and FYNNEI. Points on this clone: Its antigen remains unknown.

Method: immunoSEQ multiplex PCR; TCRdb's copy keeps in-frame clones and lacks some. The table records 120,000 or so clones, around nine tenths of them present only once. The sample consisted of peripheral blood, taken 28 days after the second dose of the MenACWY control vaccine. This sequence was found in an adult who received the MenACWY meningococcal vaccine as a control. The V call is TRBV2, the J call TRBJ1-3; TRBD1 might be the D (5 bases). This CDR3 reads CASRLTGVPIWGPSGNTIYF. In nucleotides, the CDR3 is TGTGCCAGCAGGTTAACCGGAGTCCCAATCTGGGGACCCTCTGGAAACACCATATATTTT.